This T cell receptor beta chain was captured in a study of blood T cell repertoires in COVID-19. Clones were read by immunoSEQ multiplex PCR, and TCRdb kept only the in-frame ones, dropping some. In the table there are more than 150,000 clones, roughly 85% of which are singletons. Trimming pared 0 bases from V and 3 bases from J, leaving 11 bases between. CDR1 and CDR2 from the germline V gene are LNHNV and YYDKDF (reference sequence). CDR3 length: 15 amino acids. The sample was peripheral blood. The chain carries TRBV15 and TRBJ1-2, with a possible D match to TRBD1 (5 bases). The TCR originated in a woman in her thirties with acute or convalescent COVID-19. CDR3 bases: TGTGCCACCAGCAGAGATAGCGGGGACTACTATGGCTACACCTTC. Translating gives CATSRDSGDYYGYTF.